One sample yielded the 19 T cell receptor beta chains listed below, sequenced in a study of technical replicates of blood from a few donors (dated by TCRdb to 2015 to 2018). Library construction relied on the immunoSEQ multiplex PCR assay. In TCRdb, the immuneACCESS table is reduced to in-frame sequences with V and J assigned. These tables do not hold every clone; where another copy was compared, an unresolved V gene accounts for under half, and the others remain unexplained. Present in this sample are about 62,000 clones, 98% of which were seen just once. The top ten clones comprise around 0.16% of the sample. Sequenced material: T cells isolated from PBMCs. The receptors were sampled from a human donor in good health.

The chain employs TRBV4-1 and TRBJ2-3, with 7 bases that match TRBD1. The CDR3 is made up of 17 amino acids. Germline V gene data show CDR1 as MGHRA and CDR2 as YSYEKL. Germline trimming cut 2 bases from V and 2 bases from J; bases unmatched to any gene: 10. CDR3 in amino acids: CASSQFNRGQSTDTQYF. CDR3 nucleotides: TGCGCCAGCAGCCAATTTAACAGGGGACAGTCCACAGATACGCAGTATTTT.

The gene calls are TRBV9 and TRBJ2-2, with D perhaps TRBD1 (6 bases). V lost 6 bases and J lost 7, with 16 bases in between. The CDR3 runs 14 residues. Per germline, CDR1 SGDLS and CDR2 YYNGEE. The CDR3: CASTRDMVGGELFF. CDR3 coding DNA: TGTGCCAGCACCAGGGACATGGTGGGCGGGGAGCTGTTTTTT.

The CDR3 here is CASSQAGNNEQFF. The CDR3, as DNA: TGCGCCAGCAGCCAAGCGGGTAACAATGAGCAGTTCTTC. The chain has TRBV4-1 and TRBJ2-1; D unclear. Germline V gene lookup returns CDR1 MGHRA and CDR2 YSYEKL. The CDR3 consists of 13 residues. Trimming pared 1 base from V and 5 bases from J, leaving 6 bases between.

The genes are TRBV4-1 and TRBJ2-4; 10 bases align to TRBD1. Germline trimming cut 4 bases from V and 6 bases from J; bases unmatched to any gene: 6. The CDR3 totals 15 residues. Germline V gene sequence: CDR1 MGHRA, CDR2 YSYEKL. CDR3 region: CASSRTGGGGNIQYF. CDR3 nucleotide sequence: TGCGCCAGCAGCCGGACAGGGGGTGGTGGAAACATTCAGTACTTC.

V and J are TRBV7-9 and TRBJ1-2; 10 bases are a match to TRBD1. There are 15 residues in the CDR3. J lost 2 bases, V lost 4 bases, and 4 bases had no gene match. CDR1 is SEHNR and CDR2 is FQNEAQ in the germline V gene (reference sequence). CDR3 amino acids: CASSSPGQGNYGYTF. The CDR3 DNA is TGTGCCAGCAGCTCACCGGGACAGGGGAACTATGGCTACACCTTC.

This rearrangement joins TRBV29-1 to TRBJ2-5, with D perhaps matching TRBD2 (5 bases). This CDR3 region has 19 residues. V dropped 1 base and J dropped 2 bases, with 26 bases sitting between them. Looked up from germline, CDR1 is SQVTM and CDR2 is ANQGSEA. Here the CDR3 reads CSVEGRGRRIGRVQETQYF. DNA of the CDR3: TGCAGCGTTGAAGGTCGGGGTAGGAGGATTGGTAGGGTTCAAGAGACCCAGTACTTC.

The chain combines TRBV7-2 with TRBJ1-5; D ambiguous. Trimming stripped 5 bases from V and 6 bases from J, with 14 bases between. Per the germline V gene, CDR1 is SGHTA and CDR2 is FQGNSA. This CDR3 is built from 14 residues. In DNA form, the CDR3 reads TGTGCCAGCAGCCCGAGAAAAATAGCTCAGCCCCAGCATTTT. It encodes CASSPRKIAQPQHF. The entire variable domain, with the rest obtained from reference TRBV7-2 and TRBJ1-5, is as follows: GAGVSQSPSNKVTEKGKDVELRCDPISGHTALYWYRQSLGQGLEFLIYFQGNSAPDKSGLPSDRFSAERTGGSVSTLTIQRTQQEDSAVYLCASSPRKIAQPQHFGDGTRLSIL.

The rearrangement links TRBV6-4 to TRBJ1-2; D possibly corresponds to TRBD1 (5 bases). The germline V and J ends were trimmed by 8 bases and 8 bases, with 21 bases remaining between them. This CDR3 is built from 14 residues. Germline CDR1 MRHNA, CDR2 SNTAGT. CDR3 in amino acids: CASSPTSGGRGYTF. The CDR3 DNA reads as TGTGCCAGCTCCCCGACTAGCGGGGGTCGAGGCTACACCTTC.

V usage is TRBV7-8 and J usage is TRBJ1-5; tentative D call: TRBD1 (5 bases). Germline assignment: CDR1 SGHVS and CDR2 FQNEAQ. The CDR3 contains 15 residues. Between the trimmed V and J ends, which lost 5 bases and 7 bases, there was a span of 18 bases. The CDR3: CASSLSGGSGQPQHF. Written as DNA, the CDR3 is TGTGCCAGCAGCCTATCCGGGGGTAGCGGGCAGCCCCAGCATTTT.

The CDR3, as DNA: TGTGCCAGCAGTCTGTCCGGGACAGTCAATGAGCAGTTCTTC. Residues: CASSLSGTVNEQFF. The chain links TRBV25-1 to TRBJ2-1; 7 bases are shared with TRBD1. With 5 bases clipped from V and 6 bases from J, the junction kept 7 bases outside the gene matches. Germline-derived CDR1 and CDR2 are MGHDK and SYGVNS. The CDR3 has 14 residues.

This chain joins TRBV2 and TRBJ2-3; 14 positions agree with TRBD2. Germline assignment: CDR1 SNHLY and CDR2 FYNNEI. The ends lost 6 bases at V and 6 bases at J; junction bases unmatched: 14. The CDR3 has 18 amino acids. The CDR3 reads CASRLRPGLAGVKDTQYF. CDR3 DNA: TGTGCCAGCAGACTGAGACCGGGACTAGCGGGGGTTAAGGATACGCAGTATTTT.

The V and J genes are TRBV6-6 and TRBJ1-2; maybe TRBD1 (5 bases). V was shortened by 4 bases and J by 6 bases, with 12 bases between the two germline ends. The CDR3 extends over 13 amino acids. Germline values: CDR1 MNHNY, CDR2 SVGAGI (reference sequence). The CDR3 loop reads CASSLGTLDGYTF. The CDR3 DNA reads as TGTGCCAGCAGTTTAGGGACTTTAGATGGCTACACCTTC.

This clone has a single count. This chain joins TRBV27 and TRBJ2-7; the match to TRBD1 covers 12 bases. Germline V gives CDR1 MNHEY, CDR2 SMNVEV (reference sequence). The CDR3 runs to 12 residues. V shed 9 bases, J shed 4 bases, and the junction held 1 base outside the gene matches. Here the CDR3 reads CARGQGAYEQYF. CDR3 bases: TGTGCCAGGGGACAGGGGGCGTACGAGCAGTACTTC.

This clone was detected once. The V and J genes are TRBV30 and TRBJ2-7, with D unclear. Germline V lookup: CDR1 GTSNPN, CDR2 SVGIG (reference sequence). Trimming took 0 bases from V and 3 from J, leaving 6 bases between them. The CDR3 runs to 12 residues. Here the CDR3 reads CAWSVYSYEQYF. The CDR3 DNA follows: TGTGCCTGGAGTGTATACAGCTACGAGCAGTACTTC.

The rearrangement joins TRBV4-1 to TRBJ2-1; 8 nucleotides line up with TRBD2. The CDR3 covers 18 residues. The V segment lost 1 base and the J segment 1 base; nucleotides outside the gene matches: 9. Per germline, CDR1 MGHRA and CDR2 YSYEKL. The CDR3 spells CASSQAPGLVGSYNEQFF. Here the CDR3 DNA reads TGCGCCAGCAGCCAAGCCCCGGGACTAGTAGGTTCCTACAATGAGCAGTTCTTC.

The chain employs TRBV7-6 and TRBJ1-1, with D possibly matching TRBD1 (6 bases). The CDR3 totals 13 residues. V shed 5 bases and J shed 4 bases, with 11 bases lying between them. CDR1 SGHVS and CDR2 FNYEAQ come from the germline V gene. CDR3 in DNA: TGTGCCAGCAGCCCCCCAGGGGTCACTGAAGCTTTCTTT. This encodes CASSPPGVTEAFF.

The CDR3 here is CASNGQRGAGETQYF. CDR3 nucleotide sequence: TGTGCCAGCAATGGCCAGCGGGGGGCGGGGGAGACCCAGTACTTC. The chain uses TRBV6-1 and TRBJ2-5, with 9 bases matching TRBD2. This CDR3 contains 15 residues. The V segment lost 7 bases and the J segment 5 bases; nucleotides outside the gene matches: 11. Germline CDR1 reads MNHNS; CDR2 reads SASEGT.

The V and J genes are TRBV29-1 and TRBJ1-1; D perhaps matches TRBD1 (5 bases). V was shortened by 6 bases and J by 3 bases, with 17 bases between the two germline ends. The CDR3 spans 14 residues. The V gene's germline CDR1 is SQVTM and CDR2 ANQGSEA. The CDR3 region has the DNA TGCAGCGTCAACCCTCAGGGTAGGGACACTGAAGCTTTCTTT. Residues: CSVNPQGRDTEAFF. Using reference TRBV29-1 and TRBJ1-1 for the parts outside the CDR3, the full variable domain is SAVISQKPSRDICQRGTSLTIQCQVDSQVTMMFWYRQQPGQSLTLIATANQGSEATYESGFVIDKFPISRPNLTFSTLTVSNMSPEDSSIYLCSVNPQGRDTEAFFGQGTRLTVV.

The rearrangement uses TRBV5-4 and TRBJ2-7; 16 nucleotides match TRBD2. V shed 4 bases and J 6 bases; nucleotides not matched to a gene: 7. Looked up from germline, CDR1 is SGHNT and CDR2 is YYREEE (reference sequence). This CDR3 comprises 16 residues. This CDR3 is CASSGGTSGRAGEQYF. Here the CDR3 DNA reads TGTGCCAGCAGCGGGGGGACTAGCGGGAGGGCAGGCGAGCAGTACTTC. The full variable domain, completed using reference TRBV5-4 and TRBJ2-7, is ETGVTQSPTHLIKTRGQQVTLRCSSQSGHNTVSWYQQALGQGPQFIFQYYREEENGRGNFPPRFSGLQFPNYSSELNVNALELDDSALYLCASSGGTSGRAGEQYFGPGTRLTVT.